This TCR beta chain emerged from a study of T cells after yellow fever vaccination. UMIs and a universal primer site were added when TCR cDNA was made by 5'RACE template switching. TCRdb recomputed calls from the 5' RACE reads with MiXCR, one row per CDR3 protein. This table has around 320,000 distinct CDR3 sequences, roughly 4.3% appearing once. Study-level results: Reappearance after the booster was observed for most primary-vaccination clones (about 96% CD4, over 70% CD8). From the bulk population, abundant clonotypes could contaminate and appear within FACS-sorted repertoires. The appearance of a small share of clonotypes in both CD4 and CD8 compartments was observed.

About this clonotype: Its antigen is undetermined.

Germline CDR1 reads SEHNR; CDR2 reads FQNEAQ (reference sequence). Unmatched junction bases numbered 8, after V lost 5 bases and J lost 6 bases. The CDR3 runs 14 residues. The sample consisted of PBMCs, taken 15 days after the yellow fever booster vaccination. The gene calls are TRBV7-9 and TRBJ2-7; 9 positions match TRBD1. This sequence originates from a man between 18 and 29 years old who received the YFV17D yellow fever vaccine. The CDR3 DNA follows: TGTGCCAGCAGCGTCAGACAGGGGGTGGGCGAGCAGTACTTC. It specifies CASSVRQGVGEQYF.